This passage covers 23 T cell receptor beta chains from one sample sequenced in a study of response to subunit inactivated influenza vaccine (dated by TCRdb to the late 2010s). Libraries were constructed by RT-PCR. These reads were obtained on an Illumina HiSeq 2500. TCRdb itself trimmed the public reads at Q25 with fastp, ran MiXCR and retained productive beta chains. Duplicate CDR3 protein sequences are folded into a single record with the most common DNA and genes. This sample gives about 520,000 distinct CDR3 sequences in total; less than 7.5% of them show up just once. The top ten clones comprise less than 15% of the sample. This material consisted of PBMCs from blood, taken less than 30 months after vaccination. The origin of the receptors is a man aged 50 to 75 who received an inactivated influenza vaccine. Donor details come from another sample of the same person, matched by shared clones.

The V gene is TRBV7-2, the J gene TRBJ1-5; 9 bases align to TRBD1. CDR1 and CDR2 from the germline V gene are SGHTA and FQGNSA. The J segment lost 2 bases and the V segment lost 5 bases, leaving 7 bases of the junction unmatched. This CDR3 is built from 16 residues. The chain's CDR3 is CASSGTGGFGNQPQHF. DNA for the CDR3: TGTGCCAGCAGCGGAACAGGGGGCTTCGGCAATCAGCCCCAGCATTTT.

This clonotype was counted only a few times. The CDR3 loop is CASSRRSGGGSETQYF. CDR3 coding DNA: TGTGCCAGCAGTCGTAGGTCAGGGGGCGGTTCGGAGACCCAGTACTTC. The chain uses TRBV12-3 or TRBV12-4 and TRBJ2-5, with 8 bases identical to TRBD1. V shed 5 bases, J shed 5 bases, and the junction held 13 bases outside the gene matches. The CDR3 is 16 residues long.

V gene TRBV20-1 combines with J gene TRBJ2-7; D not resolved. Germline loops: CDR1 DFQATT, CDR2 SNEGSKA (reference sequence). Trimming stripped 6 bases from V and 4 bases from J, with 7 bases between. The CDR3 extends over 10 amino acids. CDR3: CSAQNYEQYF. In DNA form, the CDR3 reads TGCAGTGCCCAAAATTACGAGCAGTACTTC.

There are a few counts of this clonotype. The J gene is TRBJ1-1, the V gene TRBV11-2, with TRBD1 identical over 7 bases. Germline lookup yields CDR1 SGHAT and CDR2 FQNNGV. J was trimmed by 1 base and V by 5 bases; bases with no gene match: 4. This CDR3 region has 14 residues. The CDR3 is CASSKGQWNTEAFF. As DNA, the CDR3 is TGTGCCAGCAGCAAGGGACAGTGGAACACTGAAGCTTTCTTT.

In its sample, this clonotype was seen a few times. The V and J genes are TRBV20-1 and TRBJ2-1; 9 bases are a match to TRBD2. This CDR3 region has 14 residues. The V segment lost 4 bases and the J segment 2 bases; nucleotides outside the gene matches: 3. Per germline, CDR1 DFQATT and CDR2 SNEGSKA (reference sequence). The CDR3, as DNA: TGCAGTGCTAAAGCGGGAGGAGCCTACAATGAGCAGTTCTTC. It specifies CSAKAGGAYNEQFF.

The V gene is TRBV10-3, the J gene TRBJ2-7, with D tentatively TRBD1 or TRBD2 (5 bases each). CDR1 is ENHRY and CDR2 is SYGVKD in the germline V gene. V shed 0 bases and J shed 6 bases, with 9 bases lying between them. The CDR3 consists of 13 residues. Written as DNA, the CDR3 is TGTGCCATCAGTGAGTCGGGGGTGGCCGAGCAGTACTTC. As protein: CAISESGVAEQYF.

This rearrangement joins TRBV9 to TRBJ1-2, with D tentatively TRBD1 (6 bases). The germline gives CDR1 SGDLS, CDR2 YYNGEE. Trimming pared 4 bases from V and 4 bases from J, leaving 17 bases between. This CDR3 is 15 amino acids long. The CDR3 DNA follows: TGTGCCAGCAGCCCCGGAGGGGGGGCTGGCTATGGCTACACCTTC. Translated: CASSPGGGAGYGYTF.

This clonotype has only a few counts. The J gene is TRBJ2-7, the V gene TRBV30; tentative D call: TRBD1 (6 bases). The germline V gene has CDR1 GTSNPN and CDR2 SVGIG (reference sequence). This CDR3 has 14 residues. Between the trimmed V and J ends, which lost 1 base and 2 bases, there was a span of 12 bases. The CDR3 coding sequence is TGTGCCTGGAGTGAAGGACAGTCCCCCTACGAGCAGTACTTC. Amino acids: CAWSEGQSPYEQYF.

The chain uses TRBV7-9 and TRBJ2-7, with 15 nucleotides matching TRBD2. Trimming took 5 bases from V and 1 from J; bases not matched to a gene: 3. This CDR3 is built from 16 residues. Germline V lookup: CDR1 SEHNR, CDR2 FQNEAQ (reference sequence). The CDR3 DNA reads TGTGCCAGCAGCCCTGGACTAGCGGGAGGGTCCTACGAGCAGTACTTC. Its protein is CASSPGLAGGSYEQYF.

The chain uses TRBV28 and TRBJ2-1; 16 nucleotides agree with TRBD2. Germline V CDR1 and CDR2: MDHEN, SYDVKM. V was pared by 9 bases and J by 4 bases, with 12 bases of the junction left unmatched. This CDR3 region has 18 residues. The DNA for the CDR3 is TGTGCCAGTTCGCCGGGACTAGCGGGAGGGCCCCCATACAATGAGCAGTTCTTC. Amino acids: CASSPGLAGGPPYNEQFF.

This clonotype was recorded a few times. The chain couples TRBV19 to TRBJ2-1; TRBD1 aligns across 10 bases. CDR3 length equals 17 residues. Trimming took 2 bases from V and 0 from J; bases not matched to a gene: 4. Germline V lookup: CDR1 LNHDA, CDR2 SQIVND (reference sequence). The CDR3 protein is CASSITTGGFSYNEQFF. The CDR3 bases are TGTGCCAGTAGTATAACGACAGGGGGCTTCTCCTACAATGAGCAGTTCTTC. The variable domain in full, completed from reference TRBV19 and TRBJ2-1, reads DGGITQSPKYLFRKEGQNVTLSCEQNLNHDAMYWYRQDPGQGLRLIYYSQIVNDFQKGDIAEGYSVSREKKESFPLTVTSAQKNPTAFYLCASSITTGGFSYNEQFFGPGTRLTVL.

There are many counts of this clonotype. Written as DNA, the CDR3 is TGTGCCAGCAGTCAGCGTACAGGGTCCCACGAGCAGTACTTC. Its protein product is CASSQRTGSHEQYF. The genes are TRBV5-5 and TRBJ2-7; D perhaps matches TRBD1 (6 bases). The CDR3 consists of 14 residues. V shed 5 bases and J shed 5 bases, with 17 bases lying between them. Germline V lookup: CDR1 SGHKS, CDR2 YYEKEE (reference sequence).

This clonotype was seen many times. The chain uses TRBV3-1 and TRBJ2-3, with 9 bases lining up with TRBD2. Germline trimming cut 4 bases from V and 3 bases from J; bases unmatched to any gene: 8. The CDR3 runs to 16 residues. From germline, CDR1 is LGHDT and CDR2 YNNKEL (reference sequence). The CDR3 loop is CASSPAGGWGTDTQYF. The CDR3 bases are TGTGCCAGCAGCCCAGCGGGGGGCTGGGGTACAGATACGCAGTATTTT.

The V call is TRBV20-1, the J call TRBJ2-5; 10 bases are shared with TRBD2. The V gene's germline CDR1 is DFQATT and CDR2 SNEGSKA (reference sequence). The CDR3 extends over 13 amino acids. V lost 4 bases and J lost 4; bases outside the gene matches: 3. CDR3 sequence reads: CSATRLAGETQYF. CDR3 nucleotide sequence: TGCAGTGCTACCCGACTAGCGGGAGAGACCCAGTACTTC.

This clonotype has just a few counts. The chain has TRBV24-1 and TRBJ2-3, with 9 positions matching TRBD2. Germline CDR1 KGHDR, CDR2 SFDVKD. This CDR3 comprises 16 residues. Trimming cost V 0 bases and J 4 bases; bases outside gene matches: 4. The CDR3 reads CATSDLAGGVADTQYF. The CDR3 DNA is TGTGCCACCAGTGATTTGGCGGGGGGGGTGGCAGATACGCAGTATTTT.

J is TRBJ2-7 and V is TRBV6-6; D is unresolved. Per germline, CDR1 MNHNY and CDR2 SVGAGI (reference sequence). The ends were cut back, 6 bases at V and 3 bases at J, with 6 bases in the middle. CDR3 length: 11 residues. DNA of the CDR3: TGTGCCAGCAGGTCCAGCTACGAGCAGTACTTC. Its translation: CASRSSYEQYF.

The chain links TRBV5-6 to TRBJ1-5; tentative D call: TRBD1 (6 bases). Per germline, CDR1 SGHDT and CDR2 YYEEEE. CDR3 length equals 15 residues. V was pared by 5 bases and J by 4 bases, with 16 bases between. The CDR3 sequence: CASSWGGAGNQPQHF. The CDR3 bases are TGTGCCAGCAGTTGGGGGGGCGCTGGGAATCAGCCCCAGCATTTT.

This clonotype came up a few times. The chain recombines TRBV7-9 with TRBJ1-2, with 7 bases lining up with TRBD1. V lost 1 base, J lost 8 bases, and 4 bases stayed unmatched. Germline lookup yields CDR1 SEHNR and CDR2 FQNEAQ (reference sequence). This CDR3 has 13 amino acids. The DNA of the CDR3 is TGTGCCAGCAGCTTAGAGGGGGCTCGGGGCTACACCTTC. It codes for CASSLEGARGYTF.

At least ten counts were recorded for this clonotype. The V call is TRBV29-1, the J call TRBJ2-7; 7 bases line up with TRBD1. The J segment lost 3 bases and the V segment lost 2 bases, leaving 7 bases of the junction unmatched. CDR1 is SQVTM and CDR2 is ANQGSEA in the germline V gene. The CDR3 covers 14 residues. The CDR3 spells CSVEIPGQLYEQYF. The CDR3 region has the DNA TGCAGCGTTGAAATTCCGGGACAGCTCTACGAGCAGTACTTC.

This clonotype has more than one count but fewer than ten. This rearrangement joins TRBV7-2 to TRBJ1-5; D possibly corresponds to TRBD1 (5 bases). V lost 1 base to trimming and J lost 2 bases, with 9 bases between them. The CDR3 totals 15 residues. The germline gives CDR1 SGHTA, CDR2 FQGNSA. This CDR3 is CASSLEQGGNQPQHF. DNA for the CDR3: TGTGCCAGCAGCTTAGAGCAGGGAGGCAATCAGCCCCAGCATTTT.

This chain uses TRBV20-1 with TRBJ2-1; 8 positions agree with TRBD2. V was pared by 4 bases and J by 4 bases, with 12 bases of the junction left unmatched. Germline V lookup: CDR1 DFQATT, CDR2 SNEGSKA (reference sequence). CDR3 length equals 16 residues. The CDR3 region has the DNA TGCAGTGCTATTCAGAGGAGCGGGGGCGGATACAATGAGCAGTTCTTC. Its protein product is CSAIQRSGGGYNEQFF.

This rearrangement joins TRBV6-1 to TRBJ1-6, with D possibly being TRBD1 (5 bases). V lost 0 bases and J 10 bases, leaving 13 bases between the germline ends. The CDR3 covers 15 residues. The germline V gene has CDR1 MNHNS and CDR2 SASEGT. CDR3 in amino acids: CASSEAYRQLSPLHF. For the CDR3, the DNA is TGTGCCAGCAGTGAAGCCTACAGGCAGTTATCACCCCTCCACTTT.

The chain combines TRBV11-2 with TRBJ2-7, with a tentative D call TRBD1 (6 bases). V lost 0 bases and J lost 6, with 15 bases in between. Germline V gene lookup returns CDR1 SGHAT and CDR2 FQNNGV. The CDR3 has 15 amino acids. The CDR3 DNA sequence: TGTGCCAGCAGCTTAGATGTCACAGGGACACGCGAGCAGTACTTC. It translates to CASSLDVTGTREQYF.